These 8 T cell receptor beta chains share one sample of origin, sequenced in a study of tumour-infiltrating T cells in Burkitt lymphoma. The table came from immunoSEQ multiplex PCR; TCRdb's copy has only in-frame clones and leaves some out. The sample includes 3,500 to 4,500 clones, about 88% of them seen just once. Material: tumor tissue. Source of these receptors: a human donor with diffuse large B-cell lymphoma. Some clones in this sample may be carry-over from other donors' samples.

The CDR3 reads CASKTSGGTDTQYF. The CDR3 nucleotides read TGTGCCAGTAAGACTAGCGGGGGGACAGATACGCAGTATTTT. The chain couples TRBV6-6 to TRBJ2-3, with 13 nucleotides matching TRBD2. Germline-derived CDR1 and CDR2 are MNHNY and SVGAGI (reference sequence). This CDR3 is built from 14 residues. Trimming took 9 bases from V and 3 from J; bases not matched to a gene: 3.

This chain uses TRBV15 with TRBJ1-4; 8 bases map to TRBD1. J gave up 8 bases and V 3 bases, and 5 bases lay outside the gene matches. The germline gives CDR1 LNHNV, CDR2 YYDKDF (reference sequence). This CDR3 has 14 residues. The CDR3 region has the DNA TGTGCCACCAGCAGCAGACAGGGGTGGGAAAAACTGTTTTTT. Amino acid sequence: CATSSRQGWEKLFF.

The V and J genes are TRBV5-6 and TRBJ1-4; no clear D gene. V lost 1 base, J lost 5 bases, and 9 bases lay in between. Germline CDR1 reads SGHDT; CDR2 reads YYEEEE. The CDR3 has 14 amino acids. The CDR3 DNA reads TGTGCCAGCAGCTTGTCCAATCGCAATGAAAAACTGTTTTTT. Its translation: CASSLSNRNEKLFF.

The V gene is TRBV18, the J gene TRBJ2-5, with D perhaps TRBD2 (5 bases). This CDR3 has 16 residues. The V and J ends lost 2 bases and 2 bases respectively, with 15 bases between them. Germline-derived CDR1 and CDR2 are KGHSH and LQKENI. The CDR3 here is CASSPGLRTIQETQYF. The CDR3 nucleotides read TGTGCCAGCTCACCAGGACTGAGGACCATACAAGAGACCCAGTACTTC.

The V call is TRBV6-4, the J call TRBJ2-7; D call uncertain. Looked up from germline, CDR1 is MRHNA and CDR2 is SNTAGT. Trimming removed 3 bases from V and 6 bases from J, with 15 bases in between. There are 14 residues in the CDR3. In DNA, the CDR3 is TGTGCCAGCAGTGAAAGCCCTAAAGGGTCCGAGCAGTACTTC. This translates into CASSESPKGSEQYF.

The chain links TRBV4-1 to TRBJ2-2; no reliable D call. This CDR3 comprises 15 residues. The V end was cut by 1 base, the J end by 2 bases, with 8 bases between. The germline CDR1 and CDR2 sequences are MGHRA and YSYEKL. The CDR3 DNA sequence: TGCGCCAGCAGCCAAGCTGGTCAAAACACCGGGGAGCTGTTTTTT. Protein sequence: CASSQAGQNTGELFF.

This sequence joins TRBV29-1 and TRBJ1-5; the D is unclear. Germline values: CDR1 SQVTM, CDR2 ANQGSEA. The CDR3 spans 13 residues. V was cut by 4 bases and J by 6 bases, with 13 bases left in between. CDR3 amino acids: CSVAFGKGQPQHF. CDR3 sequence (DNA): TGCAGCGTTGCTTTCGGAAAAGGTCAGCCCCAGCATTTT.

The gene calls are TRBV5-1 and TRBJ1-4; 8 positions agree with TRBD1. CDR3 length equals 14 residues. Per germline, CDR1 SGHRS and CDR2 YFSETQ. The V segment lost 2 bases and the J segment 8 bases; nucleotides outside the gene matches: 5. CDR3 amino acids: CASSFETGVEKLFF. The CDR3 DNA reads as TGCGCCAGCAGCTTCGAGACAGGGGTAGAAAAACTGTTTTTT. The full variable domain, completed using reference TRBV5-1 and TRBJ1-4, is KAGVTQTPRYLIKTRGQQVTLSCSPISGHRSVSWYQQTPGQGLQFLFEYFSETQRNKGNFPGRFSGRQFSNSRSEMNVSTLELGDSALYLCASSFETGVEKLFFGSGTQLSVL.